This T cell receptor (beta chain) stems from a study of Graves' ophthalmopathy and Graves' hyperthyroidism. From RNA, the CDR3 regions of TCR beta chains were amplified and sequenced. HTBI primers were used in a first-round RT-PCR, which preceded a second-round multiplex PCR. Each CDR3 protein gets one entry after TCRdb re-called the multiplex PCR reads with MiXCR. This sample yields some 380,000 distinct CDR3 sequences, of which 15% to 17% are seen a single time; roughly 7% belongs to the top ten. The CDR3 runs 12 residues. Trimming removed 6 bases at V and 10 bases at J, with 10 bases between. The receptor was isolated from a woman younger than 30 with stable Graves' hyperthyroidism. Input material: peripheral blood. This chain joins TRBV12-3 or TRBV12-4 and TRBJ1-6; tentatively, D is TRBD1 (5 bases). The CDR3 spells CASSASGSPLHF. CDR3 DNA sequence: TGTGCCAGCAGCGCCTCAGGGTCACCCCTCCACTTT.